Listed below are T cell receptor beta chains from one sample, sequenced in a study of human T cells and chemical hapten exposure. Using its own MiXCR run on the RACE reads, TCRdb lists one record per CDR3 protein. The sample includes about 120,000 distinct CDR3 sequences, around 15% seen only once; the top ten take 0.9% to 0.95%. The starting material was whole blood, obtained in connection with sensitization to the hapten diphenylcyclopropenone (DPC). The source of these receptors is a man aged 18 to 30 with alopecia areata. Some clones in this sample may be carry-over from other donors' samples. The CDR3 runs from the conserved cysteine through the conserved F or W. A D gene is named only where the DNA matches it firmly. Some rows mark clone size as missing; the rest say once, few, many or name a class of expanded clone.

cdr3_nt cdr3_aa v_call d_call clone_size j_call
TGTGCCAGCAGCTCGAACCCGTCGGCCTACAATGAGCAGTTCTTC CASSSNPSAYNEQFF TRBV7-9 - - TRBJ2-1
TGTGCCATCAGACAGGACAGGGGAGAGACCCAGTACTTC CAIRQDRGETQYF TRBV10-3 TRBD1 - TRBJ2-5
TGTGCCAGCAGCCCTCAACAGTTTAACTATGGCTACACCTTC CASSPQQFNYGYTF TRBV11-2 - few TRBJ1-2
TGTGCCAGCAGCAGGGACACAGATACGCAGTATTTT CASSRDTDTQYF TRBV3-1 - many TRBJ2-3
TGTGCCAGCAGTGAAATGGGGACTAGCGGGGGGATGAACACCGGGGAGCTGTTTTTT CASSEMGTSGGMNTGELFF TRBV2 TRBD2 many TRBJ2-2
TGTGCCAGCAGCCCGCCGGACAGGGTCAATCCCTACGAGCAGTACTTC CASSPPDRVNPYEQYF TRBV7-8 TRBD1 - TRBJ2-7
TGTGCCAGCAGCTTAAGACAGGGGCGGGGACTCACAGATACGCAGTATTTT CASSLRQGRGLTDTQYF TRBV7-6 TRBD1 - TRBJ2-3
TGCAGCGTTGAAGATTGGCCCGGCAGGGCCCAAAGTTCACCCCTCCACTTT CSVEDWPGRAQSSPLHF TRBV29-1 - few TRBJ1-6
TGTGCCAGCAGTTTATTGCGGAAAGAGACCCAGTACTTC CASSLLRKETQYF TRBV28 - few TRBJ2-5
TGTGCCAGCAGTTACGATCCTAGCGGGGGGACTCAAGAGACCCAGTACTTC CASSYDPSGGTQETQYF TRBV6-2/TRBV6-3 TRBD2 - TRBJ2-5
TGCAGCGTTGAAAAAGGACAGGGCGTCTATGGCTACACCTTC CSVEKGQGVYGYTF TRBV29-1 TRBD1 many TRBJ1-2
TGTGCCAGCAGCCAAGCGGGAGGAACCTCTGGGGCCAACGTCCTGACTTTC CASSQAGGTSGANVLTF TRBV3-1 TRBD2 - TRBJ2-6
TGTGCCAGCAGTGGCCGAGGGAACACCATATATTTT CASSGRGNTIYF TRBV25-1 - - TRBJ1-3
TGCGCCAGCAGCCAAACACCTAAGGATGGCTACACCTTC CASSQTPKDGYTF TRBV4-3 - - TRBJ1-2
TGTGCCAGCAGTGAGTCCGGGGTCCCGAGGATTTTGAACACTGAAGCTTTCTTT CASSESGVPRILNTEAFF TRBV2 - once TRBJ1-1
TGTGCCAGCAGCCGCCAGTACTTC CASSRQYF TRBV11-3 - few TRBJ2-7
TGTGCCAGCAGCTTATTCCTGGACAGGGTGGAAAAACTGTTTTTT CASSLFLDRVEKLFF TRBV7-9 TRBD1 many TRBJ1-4
TGCAGCGTTTTTACAGGCGCAAATTCACCCCTCCACTTT CSVFTGANSPLHF TRBV29-1 - few TRBJ1-6
TGCGCCAGCAGCCAAGATCATGTAGCTGGAAACACCATATATTTT CASSQDHVAGNTIYF TRBV4-3 - few TRBJ1-3
TGTGCCATCAGGGAGGAACGGAGGACCGGGGAGCTGTTTTTT CAIREERRTGELFF TRBV10-3 - many TRBJ2-2
TGTGCCAGCAGCTTTGAACAAGAGACAGGGGGCAATGAGCAGTTCTTC CASSFEQETGGNEQFF TRBV5-4 TRBD1 - TRBJ2-1
TGCAGTGCTAGAGATCAGGGTACCCAGCCCCAGCATTTT CSARDQGTQPQHF TRBV20-1 - few TRBJ1-5
TGTGCCAGCAGCGTACAGGGAGTGGGAAAACTGTTTTTT CASSVQGVGKLFF TRBV9 - - TRBJ1-4
TGTGCCAGCAGACGACGGGACAGGTCCGATGACACTGAAGCTTTCTTT CASRRRDRSDDTEAFF TRBV7-9 TRBD1 few TRBJ1-1
TGCGCCAGCAGCACACCGGACACAGATACGCAGTATTTT CASSTPDTDTQYF TRBV5-1 - few TRBJ2-3
TGTGCCAGCAGCTTAGCCATAGCCAAAAACATTCAGTACTTC CASSLAIAKNIQYF TRBV7-2 - few TRBJ2-4
TGTGCCAGCAGCTTAGGCCTAGGGGAGAGGCTGTTTTTT CASSLGLGERLFF TRBV13 - - TRBJ2-2
TGTGCCAGCAGTCTACAGGGTATGGGGGAGCAGTACTTC CASSLQGMGEQYF TRBV7-9 - - TRBJ2-7
TGTGCCAGCAGCTTAGTGACCGGGGCCGGGACCCAGTACTTC CASSLVTGAGTQYF TRBV11-2 - many TRBJ2-5
TGTGCCAGCAGTTACCCAGGACAGAACACTGAAGCTTTCTTT CASSYPGQNTEAFF TRBV6-2/TRBV6-3 - - TRBJ1-1
TGCAGCGTTGTGGGGGGAGTGACAGATACGCAGTATTTT CSVVGGVTDTQYF TRBV29-1 - - TRBJ2-3
TGTGCCAGCAGAGGATTAAATGAGCAGTTCTTC CASRGLNEQFF TRBV12-3/TRBV12-4 - many TRBJ2-1
TGTGCCAGCAGTGATTGGGGGGGGCGAGAGACCCAGTACTTC CASSDWGGRETQYF TRBV25-1 - few TRBJ2-5
TGTGCCAGCAGCGCAACAGGGAACACTGAAGCTTTCTTT CASSATGNTEAFF TRBV11-2 - few TRBJ1-1
TGTGCCAGCAGCTCAACCCCGGACGGTCTCAATCAGCCCCAGCATTTT CASSSTPDGLNQPQHF TRBV7-2 - - TRBJ1-5
TGCGCCAGCAGCCAGGACAGGGGGCAAGGGTACTATGGCTACACCTTC CASSQDRGQGYYGYTF TRBV4-3 TRBD1 many TRBJ1-2
TGTGCCAGCAGCTTACTCAGGGGGCGCACCGGGGAGCTGTTTTTT CASSLLRGRTGELFF TRBV11-2 TRBD1 few TRBJ2-2
TGTGCCAGCAGTTACCCATCGACTAGCGGGGCACAAGAGACCCAGTACTTC CASSYPSTSGAQETQYF TRBV6-2/TRBV6-3 TRBD2 - TRBJ2-5
TGTGCCAGCAGCCCTATGACTAGCGGGAACTCCTACGAGCAGTACTTC CASSPMTSGNSYEQYF TRBV3-2 - - TRBJ2-7
TGTGCCAGCAGTCCCTGGACAGGACCCTACGAGCAGTACTTC CASSPWTGPYEQYF TRBV28 TRBD1 few TRBJ2-7
TGTGCCAGCAGCTTAACGGGGATAAAGCCTTTGAATGAGCAGTTCTTC CASSLTGIKPLNEQFF TRBV7-3 - few TRBJ2-1
TGTGCCAGCAGTTTAAGGACAGGCGAAGGCTACACCTTC CASSLRTGEGYTF TRBV28 TRBD1 many TRBJ1-2
TGTGCCAGCAGGGACAGGGGCGGTACAGATACGCAGTATTTT CASRDRGGTDTQYF TRBV7-2 TRBD1 - TRBJ2-3
TGTGCCAGCAGTTACACCACCAGGGGGATGGGGACTGAAGCTTTCTTT CASSYTTRGMGTEAFF TRBV6-5 TRBD1 - TRBJ1-1
TGTGCCAGCAGCCCGGGTGAGGGGGAGCAGCCCCAGCATTTT CASSPGEGEQPQHF TRBV12-3/TRBV12-4 - many TRBJ1-5
TGTGCCAGCGGCTTGGGTTTCGGAGCTTTCTTT CASGLGFGAFF TRBV28 - - TRBJ1-1
TGTGCCAGCACCGTAGGGACGAGGGAGACCCAGTACTTC CASTVGTRETQYF TRBV3-1 - - TRBJ2-5
TGCAGTGCTAGAGATCTTCCGGGCCACAGGGTAGCACCAGATACGCAGTATTTT CSARDLPGHRVAPDTQYF TRBV20-1 - - TRBJ2-3
TGTGCCAGCAGTGAAGAATACCCTGAAAAACTGTTTTTT CASSEEYPEKLFF TRBV27 - - TRBJ1-4
TGTGCCAGCAGCTTACGGCCATCCGGTTTTAGCGCCGGGGAGCTGTTTTTT CASSLRPSGFSAGELFF TRBV11-2 - few TRBJ2-2
TGCAGCGCTGGGGGGATTAGGGAGCCCCAGCATTTT CSAGGIREPQHF TRBV29-1 - - TRBJ1-5
TGTGCCAGCAGCGTAGGGTCGGGGGCCCCCTACAATGAGCAGTTCTTC CASSVGSGAPYNEQFF TRBV9 - many TRBJ2-1
TGTGCCAGCAGCGTAGGCGGATTACTTTTGTCCGGGGAGCTGTTTTTT CASSVGGLLLSGELFF TRBV9 - few TRBJ2-2
TGTGCCAGCAGGAAAACAGGGAGCTACGAGCAGTACTTC CASRKTGSYEQYF TRBV28 - - TRBJ2-7
TGTGCCAGCCAGGACAGGGACTTCACCGGGGAGCTGTTTTTT CASQDRDFTGELFF TRBV7-6 TRBD1 - TRBJ2-2
TGTGCCAGCAGTGATCAGGGAGGCACTAATGAAAAACTGTTTTTT CASSDQGGTNEKLFF TRBV6-4 - few TRBJ1-4
TGCAGTGCTAGAGTAGGGGACAGGGCAGGTTTCTTT CSARVGDRAGFF TRBV20-1 TRBD1 many TRBJ1-1